This record covers a single T cell receptor beta chain. This clone's antigen is unknown. This may arise from a read error, as a much more abundant clone is one base away. This sample is part of a study of blood T cells in healthy people across ages (dated by TCRdb to the mid-2010s). Study-wide context: In model experiments, template switching captured about one uniquely barcoded TCR beta cDNA molecule for every two T cells. Using deep sequencing normalized with unique cDNA molecular identifiers, the study measured how TCR beta repertoire diversity changes with age. Four age groups were formed from the donors: young (average roughly 16 years), middle-aged (around 39), aged (approximately 60) and long-lived (82). To avoid experimental bias, donors of different ages were spread randomly across the sequencing lanes. Two additional independent replicas of 1 million unique cDNA reads from the same blood draw were analyzed for two donors (one aged 18 to 30 and one aged 80 or older). What the authors observed across the whole study: Compared with the aged group, the long-lived group had more naive CD4+ T cells, fewer expanded clones and increased TCR diversity, suggesting age selection. The percentage of naive T cells measured by flow cytometry correlated strongly with observed TCR beta diversity. As age increased, observed TCR beta diversity per million T cells dropped in a roughly linear way, and a significant reduction was already evident by age around 41. Since profiling was done on bulk unsorted PBMCs, naive and antigen-experienced compartments could not be conclusively compared. Total diversity estimates from one million sequenced T cells were considered lower bounds and underestimates. The CMV infection status of donors was not known, potentially confounding age-related changes in expanded clonotypes.

The donors were around 39 Caucasian individuals from Russia, aged roughly 6 to 100 years, who were systemically healthy. Each donor gave 8 to 10 milliliters of peripheral blood, collected into EDTA-treated Vacutainer tubes. Ficoll-Paque density-gradient centrifugation was used to isolate PBMCs, with at least 6.5 million obtained per sample. Total RNA was extracted from PBMCs with Trizol reagent, with at least 5 micrograms obtained per sample. For every donor, flow cytometry on a PBMC aliquot measured the percentage of naive CD45RAhigh/CD27high T cells. From the cysteine through the phenylalanine, the CDR3 covers 15 amino acids. This entry keeps only the CDR3 DNA: 45 bases, framed from base 1. CDR1 MGHDK and CDR2 SYGVNS are derived from the germline V gene. The method behind the library was 5' RACE. Sequencing used an Illumina HiSeq 2500. A second PCR of roughly 7 to 11 cycles was performed with a sample-barcoded 5' primer and a J-beta primer mix. Each TCR beta cDNA molecule received a unique molecular identifier from a template-switch 5' adaptor carrying 12 random nucleotides. Each sample yielded at least 2.5 million CDR3-containing paired-end reads. The Mint cDNA synthesis kit, primed by a TRBC-specific oligonucleotide, was used to synthesize first-strand cDNA from all RNA. All cDNA was treated with uracil-DNA glycosylase and then went through a first 18-cycle PCR with the universal primers M1SS and BC2_uni_R. The study's processing was this. For normalization, 1 million high-quality reads were randomly selected from each sample, with every read carrying a distinct molecular identifier. Instead of being binned into consensus sequences, reads that shared molecular identifiers were thrown out. MiTCR, with a Q25 quality threshold and the strictest error-elimination algorithm, was used for CDR3 identification, clonotype clustering and error correction. A nonparametric unseen species model with Euler transformation was used to estimate lower-bound total TCR beta diversity. The public reads were run again by TCRdb, first through fastp at Q25 and then through MiXCR, and only productive beta chains were kept. Under each unique CDR3 protein, matching rows form one entry showing the most common genes and DNA. These V and J calls derive from TCRdb rather than the authors' analysis. Present in this sample are over a million distinct CDR3 sequences, over 35% of which were seen just once. The ten most abundant clones make up 18% of the sample.

The sequence was obtained from a woman aged 55-75 years in good health. Sequenced input: blood. Rearrangement joined TRBV25-1 to TRBJ2-7, and TRBD2 matches 9 of the central bases. The CDR3 region has the sequence CASSESGGRAYERYF. The DNA sequence is given as TGTGCCAGCAGTGAATCCGGCGGGAGGGCCTACGAGCGGTACTTC.